What follows is one T cell receptor beta chain and its context. What it binds is not known. The study ran its PCR with 60 Vbeta and 13 Jbeta primers. TCRdb's copy holds only in-frame clones and misses some; the assay was immunoSEQ multiplex PCR. Here the sample spans 130,000 or so clones, roughly 79% being singletons. This record belongs to a study of cytomegalovirus exposure and HLA in healthy donors. After removal of 3 bases from V and 5 bases from J, the junction contained 3 bases not matched to a gene. From germline, CDR1 is SEHNR and CDR2 FQNEAQ (reference sequence). This CDR3 has 16 amino acids. General study findings and limits: About 87% or about 30% of the time was how often most TCR beta V segments were productive, according to an earlier analysis. Later on, a genetic analysis was performed. It linked a missense variant in DCLRE1C with V- and J-gene trimming of TCR beta. An apparent linkage of common viral pathogens to several of the most significant clusters emerged in a later analysis.

V is TRBV7-9 and J is TRBJ2-3; 15 positions agree with TRBD2. What was sequenced was PBMCs. This TCR was recovered from a male donor in good health and CMV-seronegative. Here the CDR3 reads CASSLGLAGGQDTQYF. DNA of the CDR3: TGTGCCAGCAGCTTGGGACTAGCGGGGGGCCAAGATACGCAGTATTTT.